The 32 T cell receptor beta chains reported below all come from one sample, sequenced in a study of blood T cell repertoires in COVID-19. Sequencing used immunoSEQ multiplex PCR; TCRdb keeps in-frame clones, though not all of them. The table includes 80,000 to 90,000 clones, over 75% detected once. The sample taken for sequencing was peripheral blood. These receptor sequences come from an older woman with acute or convalescent COVID-19.

This clone is a singleton in its sample. V gene TRBV5-4 combines with J gene TRBJ1-4; D is unresolved. Between the trimmed V and J ends, which lost 0 bases and 3 bases, there was a span of 6 bases. The CDR3 is 14 residues long. Germline CDR1 SGHNT, CDR2 YYREEE (reference sequence). CDR3 bases: TGTGCCAGCAGCTTGGGACGGGCTAATGAAAAACTGTTTTTT. It specifies CASSLGRANEKLFF.

The chain links TRBV18 to TRBJ1-1; 8 nucleotides align to TRBD1. Losses at the gene ends were 0 bases for V and 11 bases for J; bases not matched to a gene: 5. Germline V gene data show CDR1 as KGHSH and CDR2 as LQKENI. CDR3 size: 13 residues. This CDR3 reads CASSPPQGASAFF. The CDR3 DNA reads TGTGCCAGCTCACCACCCCAGGGGGCATCGGCTTTCTTT.

The CDR3 loop is CASSLTMGLAGIEQFF. The DNA of the CDR3 is TGTGCCAGCAGCTTAACGATGGGACTAGCGGGGATCGAGCAGTTCTTC. The genes are TRBV11-3 and TRBJ2-1; 13 bases fit TRBD2. The CDR3 loop spans 16 amino acids. Germline trimming cut 2 bases from V and 10 bases from J; bases unmatched to any gene: 8. From germline, CDR1 is SGHNT and CDR2 YENEEA.

The CDR3: CARGAGPTNEKLFF. The CDR3 DNA reads TGTGCCAGAGGCGCGGGCCCAACTAATGAAAAACTGTTTTTT. The chain links TRBV27 to TRBJ1-4, with no clear D. The CDR3 is 14 residues long. Looked up from germline, CDR1 is MNHEY and CDR2 is SMNVEV (reference sequence). Trimming cost V 9 bases and J 0 bases, with 11 bases left between them.

This clone has just a few counts. CDR3 region: CASLAGGIYTDTQYF. The CDR3 region has the DNA TGTGCCAGTTTAGCGGGGGGGATCTACACAGATACGCAGTATTTT. The chain carries TRBV28 and TRBJ2-3; 11 bases are a match to TRBD2. The CDR3 has 15 amino acids. With 9 bases clipped from V and 2 bases from J, the junction kept 7 bases outside the gene matches. Germline lookup yields CDR1 MDHEN and CDR2 SYDVKM.

This sequence joins TRBV3-1 (or the pseudogene TRBV3-2) and TRBJ2-1; D unclear. The CDR3 covers 15 residues. In germline, CDR1 is LGHDT, CDR2 YNNKEL (reference sequence). Deletions cut 1 base from V and 3 bases from J, with 10 bases between. As DNA, the CDR3 is TGTGCCAGCAGCCAAGGGCAGGCTGTCTACAATGAGCAGTTCTTC. This encodes CASSQGQAVYNEQFF.

This chain joins TRBV5-1 and TRBJ2-7, with D unclear. Trimming pared 0 bases from V and 0 bases from J, leaving 7 bases between. The CDR3 is 14 amino acids. Germline lookup yields CDR1 SGHRS and CDR2 YFSETQ. The CDR3 sequence is CASSLVPSSYEQYV. The CDR3 region has the DNA TGCGCCAGCAGCTTGGTTCCGAGCTCCTACGAGCAGTACGTC.

The chain couples TRBV6-5 to TRBJ1-4, with a possible D match to TRBD1 (5 bases). There are 12 residues in the CDR3. The germline V and J ends were trimmed by 7 bases and 8 bases, with 11 bases remaining between them. The V gene's germline CDR1 is MNHEY and CDR2 SVGAGI. This chain's CDR3 is CASTQVGEKLFF. CDR3 nucleotide sequence: TGTGCCAGCACACAGGTGGGCGAAAAACTGTTTTTT.

With respect to this clone: This CDR3 is also generated by other DNA sequences in the sample. The V and J genes are TRBV2 and TRBJ1-6, with TRBD1 identical over 7 bases. Per germline, CDR1 SNHLY and CDR2 FYNNEI. With 3 bases clipped from V and 7 bases from J, the junction kept 3 bases outside the gene matches. CDR3 size: 14 residues. The CDR3 loop reads CASSEGQWNSPLHF. The DNA of the CDR3 is TGTGCCAGCAGTGAGGGACAGTGGAATTCACCCCTCCACTTT.

The rearrangement joins TRBV6-5 to TRBJ1-1; possibly TRBD1 for D (5 bases). The CDR3 has 14 amino acids. V shed 6 bases and J shed 4 bases, with 15 bases lying between them. In germline, CDR1 is MNHEY, CDR2 SVGAGI. CDR3 nucleotide sequence: TGTGCCAGCAGCTATATTCGGGGGGGCACTGAAGCTTTCTTT. Amino acid sequence: CASSYIRGGTEAFF.

The genes are TRBV7-2 and TRBJ2-1, with D possibly TRBD2 on 6 matching bases. V dropped 4 bases and J dropped 0 bases, with 13 bases sitting between them. The CDR3 runs 16 residues. Germline CDR1 SGHTA, CDR2 FQGNSA. The CDR3 loop is CASSSGDRPSYNEQFF. Here the CDR3 DNA reads TGTGCCAGCAGCTCGGGGGACCGCCCCTCCTACAATGAGCAGTTCTTC.

The chain links TRBV28 to TRBJ2-7; D call uncertain. The V and J ends lost 3 bases and 2 bases respectively, with 8 bases between them. This CDR3 region has 13 residues. Per the germline V gene, CDR1 is MDHEN and CDR2 is SYDVKM. CDR3 sequence: CASSLGPTYEQYV. CDR3 DNA sequence: TGTGCCAGCAGTTTGGGCCCTACCTACGAGCAGTACGTC.

The V gene is TRBV5-4, the J gene TRBJ1-1, with a tentative D call TRBD1 (5 bases). The CDR3 is made up of 14 amino acids. The ends were cut back, 4 bases at V and 2 bases at J, with 12 bases in the middle. Per germline, CDR1 SGHNT and CDR2 YYREEE (reference sequence). This CDR3 is CASSATVGNTEAFF. The DNA for the CDR3 is TGTGCCAGCAGCGCGACAGTGGGAAACACTGAAGCTTTCTTT.

The chain employs TRBV5-6 and TRBJ1-4; D gene unclear. This CDR3 region has 14 residues. Trimming took 0 bases from V and 4 from J, leaving 7 bases between them. Germline CDR1 and CDR2: SGHDT and YYEEEE. In DNA form, the CDR3 reads TGTGCCAGCAGCTTGGGAGGGTATAATGAAAAACTGTTTTTT. Protein sequence: CASSLGGYNEKLFF.

V usage is TRBV27 and J usage is TRBJ2-1; unclear D gene. The CDR3 contains 16 residues. V lost 8 bases, J lost 10 bases, and 27 bases lay in between. From germline, CDR1 is MNHEY and CDR2 SMNVEV (reference sequence). The CDR3 DNA reads TGTGCCAGCCGGCCCCCCCAGGCGCCCGGTATGCTAGAGCAGTTCTTC. This gives the protein CASRPPQAPGMLEQFF.

The J gene is TRBJ1-2, the V gene TRBV6-1; a weak D match, TRBD1 (6 bases). The CDR3 is made up of 16 amino acids. The ends were cut back, 4 bases at V and 4 bases at J, with 19 bases in the middle. Germline V CDR1 and CDR2: MNHNS, SASEGT. CDR3 nucleotide sequence: TGTGCCAGCAGTGCCCGAGGGGGGGGGCACGGCTATGGCTACACCTTC. It translates to CASSARGGGHGYGYTF.

This chain uses TRBV15 with TRBJ2-1; perhaps TRBD2 as D (5 bases). The CDR3 totals 17 residues. Trimming took 1 base from V and 8 from J, leaving 21 bases between them. Germline CDR1 and CDR2: LNHNV and YYDKDF (reference sequence). The CDR3 DNA reads as TGTGCCACCAGCAGAGTTGGCGTAGGCCTCCTCGGGGATGAGCAGTTCTTC. Translated, it gives CATSRVGVGLLGDEQFF.

V is TRBV6-5 and J is TRBJ2-7; TRBD2 matches at 10 bases. Trimming took 2 bases from V and 4 from J; bases not matched to a gene: 8. Germline V gene data show CDR1 as MNHEY and CDR2 as SVGAGI. The CDR3 sequence is 16 residues long. The CDR3 region is CASSYARTSGFYEQYV. The CDR3 nucleotides are TGTGCCAGCAGTTACGCTAGGACTAGCGGTTTTTACGAGCAGTACGTC.

The chain employs TRBV19 and TRBJ2-3, with D unresolved. The CDR3 contains 13 residues. The germline CDR1 and CDR2 sequences are LNHDA and SQIVND (reference sequence). Trimming cost V 4 bases and J 2 bases, with 7 bases left between them. The CDR3 sequence: CASSTRPTDTQYF. CDR3 sequence (DNA): TGTGCCAGTAGTACCCGTCCCACAGATACGCAGTATTTT.

The V gene is TRBV21-1, the J gene TRBJ1-6; the D call in the table, TRBD1, was not verified against the DNA. TRBV21-1 is a pseudogene segment. This CDR3 has 22 amino acids. The CDR3 DNA sequence: TGTGCCAGCAGCAAGCAAGGACAGGGGGCTTTCCCCGGGGGGTCCTATAATTCACCCCTCCACTTT. As protein: CASSKQGQGAFPGGSYNSPLHF.

CDR3 sequence reads: CASSLGSGTGNSPLHF. The CDR3, as DNA: TGTGCCAGCAGCCTCGGCTCCGGGACAGGCAATTCACCCCTCCACTTT. V is TRBV5-6 and J is TRBJ1-6, with 8 bases that match TRBD1. CDR3 length: 16 amino acids. J was trimmed by 7 bases and V by 4 bases; bases with no gene match: 10. From germline, CDR1 is SGHDT and CDR2 YYEEEE. Complete variable domain (other parts from reference TRBV5-6 and TRBJ1-6): DAGVTQSPTHLIKTRGQQVTLRCSPKSGHDTVSWYQQALGQGPQFIFQYYEEEERQRGNFPDRFSGHQFPNYSSELNVNALLLGDSALYLCASSLGSGTGNSPLHFGNGTRLTVT.

The chain recombines TRBV27 with TRBJ2-7; 7 bases line up with TRBD2. Germline CDR1 MNHEY, CDR2 SMNVEV (reference sequence). This CDR3 region has 15 residues. V lost 6 bases, J lost 0 bases, and 8 bases stayed unmatched. CDR3 protein: CASRLGGSTSYEQYV. The CDR3, as DNA: TGTGCCAGCAGGTTGGGAGGGTCGACCTCCTACGAGCAGTACGTC.

The genes are TRBV5-6 and TRBJ2-1, with TRBD2 identical over 8 bases. V gave up 0 bases and J gave up 2 bases; unmatched junction bases: 4. Per germline, CDR1 SGHDT and CDR2 YYEEEE. This CDR3 is 16 amino acids long. The CDR3 loop reads CASSLAGGLPYNEQFF. The CDR3, as DNA: TGTGCCAGCAGCTTGGCGGGAGGGCTCCCCTACAATGAGCAGTTCTTC.

V usage is TRBV7-2 and J usage is TRBJ1-5, with 7 bases fitting TRBD1. This CDR3 has 16 amino acids. Per germline, CDR1 SGHTA and CDR2 FQGNSA. V lost 1 base, J lost 4 bases, and 7 bases stayed unmatched. The CDR3 region is CASSLEGRGRNQPQHF. The CDR3 nucleotides are TGTGCCAGCAGCTTAGAGGGCAGGGGGAGGAATCAGCCCCAGCATTTT.

This clone showed up just a few times. The rearrangement joins TRBV21-1 to TRBJ2-2; TRBD2, the D gene given by the table, was not confirmed from the DNA. TRBV21-1 is described as a pseudogene. The CDR3 sequence is 16 residues long. CDR3 coding DNA: TGTGCCAGCAGTACTCGGGGGTCGGCGAACACCGGGGAGCTGTTTTTT. It codes for CASSTRGSANTGELFF.

This clone was seen only a few times. The rearrangement links TRBV18 to TRBJ2-2; 8 nucleotides agree with TRBD2. CDR1 is KGHSH, CDR2 LQKENI, per germline. V shed 6 bases, J shed 3 bases, and the junction held 6 bases outside the gene matches. This CDR3 contains 15 residues. Here the CDR3 reads CASSQAGVDTGELFF. For the CDR3, the DNA is TGTGCCAGCTCCCAAGCGGGAGTGGACACCGGGGAGCTGTTTTTT.

There are a few counts of this clone. The rearrangement uses TRBV18 and TRBJ1-5; D call uncertain. Between the trimmed V and J ends, which lost 1 base and 5 bases, there was a span of 12 bases. The CDR3 length is 15 residues. The germline V gene has CDR1 KGHSH and CDR2 LQKENI. The CDR3 DNA sequence: TGTGCCAGCTCACCACGTACTGGGCTTGATCAGCCCCAGCATTTT. Its protein is CASSPRTGLDQPQHF.

This chain connects TRBV30 to TRBJ2-2; D is uncertain. The CDR3 sequence is 15 residues long. The germline CDR1 and CDR2 sequences are GTSNPN and SVGIG (reference sequence). The V and J ends lost 1 base and 4 bases respectively, with 13 bases between them. CDR3 coding DNA: TGTGCCTGGAGTGCAGGTCTTGGGTTCACCGGGGAGCTGTTTTTT. Translated: CAWSAGLGFTGELFF.

This chain's CDR3 is CASRTVDLPPLHF. In DNA form, the CDR3 reads TGTGCCAGCAGGACAGTCGACTTGCCACCCCTCCACTTT. V and J are TRBV6-5 and TRBJ1-6, with TRBD1 as a possible D gene (5 bases). This CDR3 has 13 residues. V was trimmed by 6 bases and J by 11 bases, leaving 14 bases between them. The germline V gene encodes CDR1 MNHEY and CDR2 SVGAGI.

The J gene is TRBJ2-1, the V gene TRBV7-2, with 7 nucleotides matching TRBD2. The germline gives CDR1 SGHTA, CDR2 FQGNSA. J was trimmed by 6 bases and V by 9 bases; bases with no gene match: 11. The CDR3 has 14 residues. The CDR3 DNA sequence: TGTGCCAGTTCATATGGGACTACCCGCAATGAGCAGTTCTTC. Protein sequence: CASSYGTTRNEQFF.

V usage is TRBV6-5 and J usage is TRBJ1-5, with D possibly matching TRBD1 (5 bases). The CDR3 length is 14 residues. Trimming pared 6 bases from V and 3 bases from J, leaving 12 bases between. CDR1 and CDR2 (germline): MNHEY, SVGAGI. The CDR3 DNA follows: TGTGCCAGCAGAAGCGGGGGGAACAATCAGCCCCAGCATTTT. Residues: CASRSGGNNQPQHF.

J is TRBJ2-7 and V is TRBV16; unclear D gene. From germline, CDR1 is KGHSY and CDR2 FQNENV. There are 16 residues in the CDR3. V lost 2 bases, J lost 6 bases, and 20 bases lay in between. CDR3 loop: CASSQRRLWVTGEQYV. The CDR3 bases are TGTGCCAGCAGCCAAAGGAGATTGTGGGTTACGGGCGAGCAGTACGTC.